This TCR beta chain stems from a study of blood T cell repertoires in COVID-19. Study information: PBMCs, B-cell-depleted T cells, or T cells were the source of the cDNA or gDNA that made up the material.

Trimming removed 1 base from V and 4 bases from J, with 8 bases in between. Germline CDR1 reads GTSNPN; CDR2 reads SVGIG (reference sequence). The CDR3 runs to 13 residues. Data came from immunoSEQ multiplex PCR; TCRdb stores just in-frame clones and leaves some out. The data hold about 22,000 clones, with 83% observed a single time. The chain recombines TRBV30 with TRBJ1-5; D gene uncertain. Sequencing used peripheral blood. The clonotype was recovered from a man aged 65-85 years with acute or convalescent COVID-19. The CDR3 bases are TGTGCCTGGAGTGCAACGAGGAATCAGCCCCAGCATTTT. Translated, it gives CAWSATRNQPQHF.